This T cell receptor beta chain stems from a study of blood T cell repertoires in COVID-19. Cohorts were assigned according to the clinical history that participants reported. Trimming took 5 bases from V and 5 from J, leaving 15 bases between them. The CDR3 covers 13 residues. Germline V gives CDR1 SQVTM, CDR2 ANQGSEA. In this sample, this clone turned up a few times. TCRdb's table, derived via immunoSEQ multiplex PCR, lists solely in-frame clones and lacks some. The table has about 210,000 clones, approximately 78% seen once. The TCR was taken from a man aged 35 to 55 who had recovered from COVID-19. The rearrangement links TRBV29-1 to TRBJ2-5, with a possible D match to TRBD1 (6 bases). Source material: PBMCs or T cells enriched from blood (not recorded which). The CDR3 spells CSVPYPGAETQYF. The CDR3, as DNA: TGCAGCGTTCCATACCCAGGGGCGGAGACCCAGTACTTC.